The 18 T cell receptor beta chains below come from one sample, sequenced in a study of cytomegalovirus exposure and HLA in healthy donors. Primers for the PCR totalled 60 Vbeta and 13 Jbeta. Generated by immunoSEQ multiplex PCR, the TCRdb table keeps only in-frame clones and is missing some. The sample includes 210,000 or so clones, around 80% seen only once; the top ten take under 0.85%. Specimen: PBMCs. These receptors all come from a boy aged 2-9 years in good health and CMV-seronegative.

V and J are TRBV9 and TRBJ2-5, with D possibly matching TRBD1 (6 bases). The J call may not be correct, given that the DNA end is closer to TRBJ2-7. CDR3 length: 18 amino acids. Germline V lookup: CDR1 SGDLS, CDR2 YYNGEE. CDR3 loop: CASSVGDGFQGSSYEQYF. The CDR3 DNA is TGTGCCAGCAGCGTAGGCGACGGCTTCCAGGGGAGCTCCTACGAGCAGTACTTC.

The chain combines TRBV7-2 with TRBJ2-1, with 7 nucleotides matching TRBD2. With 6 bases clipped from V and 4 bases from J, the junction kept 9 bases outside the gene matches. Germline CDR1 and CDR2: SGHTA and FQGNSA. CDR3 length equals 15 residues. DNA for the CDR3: TGTGCCAGCAGTTTTAGCGGGCCTTCTTACAATGAGCAGTTCTTC. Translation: CASSFSGPSYNEQFF.

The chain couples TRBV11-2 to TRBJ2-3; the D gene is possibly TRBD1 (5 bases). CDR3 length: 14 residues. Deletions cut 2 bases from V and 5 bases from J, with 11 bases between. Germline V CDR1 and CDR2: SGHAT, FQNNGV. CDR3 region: CASSLSSQGDTQYF. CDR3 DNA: TGTGCCAGCAGCTTATCTAGTCAGGGAGATACGCAGTATTTT.

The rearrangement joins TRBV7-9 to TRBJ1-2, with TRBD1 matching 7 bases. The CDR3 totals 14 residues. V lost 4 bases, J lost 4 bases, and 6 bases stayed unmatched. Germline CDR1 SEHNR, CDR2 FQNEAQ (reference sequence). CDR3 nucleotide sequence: TGTGCCAGCAGCTCAGGGGGACAGATCTATGGCTACACCTTC. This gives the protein CASSSGGQIYGYTF.

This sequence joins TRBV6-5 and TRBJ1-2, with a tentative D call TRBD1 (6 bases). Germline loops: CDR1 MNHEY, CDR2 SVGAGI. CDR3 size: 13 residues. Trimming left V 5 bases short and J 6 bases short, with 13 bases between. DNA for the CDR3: TGTGCCAGCAGTCTACAGGGATCGGATGGCTACACCTTC. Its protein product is CASSLQGSDGYTF.

CDR3 in DNA: TGCGCCAGCAGCCAAGACTCTAGTTTCTACGAGCAGTACTTC. It codes for CASSQDSSFYEQYF. The V gene is TRBV4-1, the J gene TRBJ2-7; no clear D gene. Germline-derived CDR1 and CDR2 are MGHRA and YSYEKL. The CDR3 is made up of 14 amino acids. V was clipped by 0 bases and J by 3 bases, with 9 bases between them.

The chain's CDR3 is CASSYSGVRTDTQYF. The DNA for the CDR3 is TGTGCCAGCAGTTACTCAGGGGTAAGGACAGATACGCAGTATTTT. This rearrangement joins TRBV6-5 to TRBJ2-3; perhaps TRBD1 as D (5 bases). Trimming shortened V by 0 bases and J by 3 bases, and 10 bases separated the two germline ends. CDR3 size: 15 residues. Germline CDR1 reads MNHEY; CDR2 reads SVGAGI.

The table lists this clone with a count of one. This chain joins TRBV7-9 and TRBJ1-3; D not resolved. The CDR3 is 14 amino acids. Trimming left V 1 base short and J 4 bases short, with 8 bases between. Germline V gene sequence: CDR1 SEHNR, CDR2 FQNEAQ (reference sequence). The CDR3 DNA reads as TGTGCCAGCAGCTTAGGTACAGCCGGAAACACCATATATTTT. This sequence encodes CASSLGTAGNTIYF.

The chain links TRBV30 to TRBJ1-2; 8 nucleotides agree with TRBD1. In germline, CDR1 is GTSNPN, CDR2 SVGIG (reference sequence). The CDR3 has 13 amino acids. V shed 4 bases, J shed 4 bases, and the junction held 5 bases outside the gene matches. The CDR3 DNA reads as TGTGCCTGGACCAAGGACAGGGTCTATGGCTACACCTTC. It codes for CAWTKDRVYGYTF.

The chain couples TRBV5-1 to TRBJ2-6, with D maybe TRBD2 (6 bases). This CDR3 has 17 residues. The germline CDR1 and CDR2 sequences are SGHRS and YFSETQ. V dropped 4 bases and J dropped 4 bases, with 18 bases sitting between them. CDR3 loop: CASSRGNPRAGANVLTF. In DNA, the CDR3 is TGCGCCAGCAGCCGCGGGAATCCAAGGGCGGGGGCCAACGTCCTGACTTTC. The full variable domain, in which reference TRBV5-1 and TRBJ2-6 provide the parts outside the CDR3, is KAGVTQTPRYLIKTRGQQVTLSCSPISGHRSVSWYQQTPGQGLQFLFEYFSETQRNKGNFPGRFSGRQFSNSRSEMNVSTLELGDSALYLCASSRGNPRAGANVLTFGAGSRLTVL.

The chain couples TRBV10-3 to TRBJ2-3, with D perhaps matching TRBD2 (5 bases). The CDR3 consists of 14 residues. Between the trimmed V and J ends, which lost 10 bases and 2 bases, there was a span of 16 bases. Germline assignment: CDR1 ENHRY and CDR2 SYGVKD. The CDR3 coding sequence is TGTGCCACCCAGAAGGCGGGTAACACAGATACGCAGTATTTT. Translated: CATQKAGNTDTQYF.

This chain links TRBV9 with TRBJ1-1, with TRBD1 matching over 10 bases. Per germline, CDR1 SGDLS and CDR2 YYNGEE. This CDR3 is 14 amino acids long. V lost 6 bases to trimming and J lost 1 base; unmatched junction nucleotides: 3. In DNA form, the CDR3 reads TGTGCCAGCAAGGGACAGGGGAAGAACACTGAAGCTTTCTTT. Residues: CASKGQGKNTEAFF.

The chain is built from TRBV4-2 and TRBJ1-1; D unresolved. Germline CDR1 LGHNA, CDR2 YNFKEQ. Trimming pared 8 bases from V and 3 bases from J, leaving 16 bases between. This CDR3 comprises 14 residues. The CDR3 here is CASRDEQTYTEAFF. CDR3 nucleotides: TGTGCCAGCCGCGACGAACAGACATACACTGAAGCTTTCTTT.

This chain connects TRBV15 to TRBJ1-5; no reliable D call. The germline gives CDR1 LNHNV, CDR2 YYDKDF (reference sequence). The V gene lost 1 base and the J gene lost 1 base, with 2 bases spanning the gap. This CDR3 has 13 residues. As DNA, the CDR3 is TGTGCCACCAGCAGAGTAAGCAATCAGCCCCAGCATTTT. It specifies CATSRVSNQPQHF.

CDR3 DNA sequence: TGTGCCAGCAGCCCCGACCAGGGGTGGTATACGAACACTGAAGCTTTCTTT. Translating gives CASSPDQGWYTNTEAFF. V and J are TRBV7-9 and TRBJ1-1; perhaps TRBD1 as D (6 bases). Trimming took off 5 bases at V and 1 base at J, with 20 bases between the two ends. Germline CDR1 and CDR2: SEHNR and FQNEAQ (reference sequence). The CDR3 extends over 17 amino acids.

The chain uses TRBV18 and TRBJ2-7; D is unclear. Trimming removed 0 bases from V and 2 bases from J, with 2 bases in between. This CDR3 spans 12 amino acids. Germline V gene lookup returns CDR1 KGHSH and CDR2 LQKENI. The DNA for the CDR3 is TGTGCCAGCTCACCACCTACCTACGAGCAGTACTTC. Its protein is CASSPPTYEQYF.

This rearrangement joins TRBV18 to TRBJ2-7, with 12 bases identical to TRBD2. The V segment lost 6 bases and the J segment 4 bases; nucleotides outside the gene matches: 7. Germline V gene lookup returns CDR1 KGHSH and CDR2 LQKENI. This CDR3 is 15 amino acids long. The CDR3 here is CASSPRTSGTYEQYF. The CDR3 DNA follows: TGTGCCAGCTCTCCCCGGACTAGCGGGACTTACGAGCAGTACTTC.

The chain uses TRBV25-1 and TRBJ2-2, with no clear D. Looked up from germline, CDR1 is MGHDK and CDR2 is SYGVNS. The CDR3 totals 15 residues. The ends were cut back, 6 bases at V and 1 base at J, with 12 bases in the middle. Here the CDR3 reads CASRGSAMNTGELFF. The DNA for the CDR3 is TGTGCCAGCAGGGGCAGTGCGATGAACACCGGGGAGCTGTTTTTT.